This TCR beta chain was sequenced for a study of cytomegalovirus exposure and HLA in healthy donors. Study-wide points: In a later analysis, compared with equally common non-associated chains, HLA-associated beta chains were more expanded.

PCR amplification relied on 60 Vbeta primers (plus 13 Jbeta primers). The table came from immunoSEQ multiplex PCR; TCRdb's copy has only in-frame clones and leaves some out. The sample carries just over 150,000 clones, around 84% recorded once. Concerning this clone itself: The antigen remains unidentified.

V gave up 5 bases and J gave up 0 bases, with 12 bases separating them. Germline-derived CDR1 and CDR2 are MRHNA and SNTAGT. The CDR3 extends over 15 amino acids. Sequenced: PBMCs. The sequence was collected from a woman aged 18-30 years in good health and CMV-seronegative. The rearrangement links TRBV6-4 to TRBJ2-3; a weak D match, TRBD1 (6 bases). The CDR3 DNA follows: TGTGCCAGCAGTTCGACAGGCGAAAGCACAGATACGCAGTATTTT. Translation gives CASSSTGESTDTQYF.